The clone carrying this T cell receptor (beta chain) was seen a few times. What it binds is unknown. The sample is drawn from a study of T cell responses to AZD1222 COVID-19 vaccine. Libraries were prepared by immunoSEQ multiplex PCR; TCRdb keeps only in-frame clonotypes and omits some of them. The data contain roughly 120,000 clones, roughly 84% of them singletons. Findings of the study overall: The sample set comprised mostly white British donors with more females, and clonal diversity was possibly underestimated. The CD4 TCRs associated with vaccination extended across spike and predominated at 160-218 and 743-854.

The CDR3 is 14 amino acids. Trimming removed 4 bases from V and 0 bases from J, with 8 bases in between. The germline V gene encodes CDR1 SGHRS and CDR2 YFSETQ. The input for sequencing was peripheral blood, taken on day 0 of AZD1222 vaccination. The sequence came from an adult in good health. The chain uses TRBV5-1 and TRBJ1-5, with D tentatively TRBD1 (5 bases). The CDR3 nucleotides read TGCGCCAGCAGCCAGGGTGATAGCAATCAGCCCCAGCATTTT. Translation gives CASSQGDSNQPQHF.